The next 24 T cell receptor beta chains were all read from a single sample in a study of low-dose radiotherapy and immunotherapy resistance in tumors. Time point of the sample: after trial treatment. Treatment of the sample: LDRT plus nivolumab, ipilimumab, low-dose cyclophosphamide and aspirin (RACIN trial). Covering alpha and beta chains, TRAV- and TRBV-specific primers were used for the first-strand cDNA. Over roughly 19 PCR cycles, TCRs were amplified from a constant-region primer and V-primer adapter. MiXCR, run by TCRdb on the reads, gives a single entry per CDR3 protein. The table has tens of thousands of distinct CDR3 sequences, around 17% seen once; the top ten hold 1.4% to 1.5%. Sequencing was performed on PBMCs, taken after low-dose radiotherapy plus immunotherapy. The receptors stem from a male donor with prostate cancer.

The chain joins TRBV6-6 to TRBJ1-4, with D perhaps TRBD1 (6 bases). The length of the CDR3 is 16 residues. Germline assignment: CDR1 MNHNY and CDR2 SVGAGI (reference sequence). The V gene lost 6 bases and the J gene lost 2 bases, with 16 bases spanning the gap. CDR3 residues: CASSRRTTGTNEKLFF. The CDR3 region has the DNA TGTGCCAGCAGCCGCAGGACTACAGGGACTAATGAAAAACTGTTTTTT.

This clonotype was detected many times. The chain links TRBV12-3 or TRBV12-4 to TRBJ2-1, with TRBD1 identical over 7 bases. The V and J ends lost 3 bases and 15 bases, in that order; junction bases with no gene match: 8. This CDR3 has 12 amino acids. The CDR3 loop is CASSLTTGVPFF. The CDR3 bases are TGTGCCAGCAGTTTGACAACAGGGGTGCCGTTCTTC.

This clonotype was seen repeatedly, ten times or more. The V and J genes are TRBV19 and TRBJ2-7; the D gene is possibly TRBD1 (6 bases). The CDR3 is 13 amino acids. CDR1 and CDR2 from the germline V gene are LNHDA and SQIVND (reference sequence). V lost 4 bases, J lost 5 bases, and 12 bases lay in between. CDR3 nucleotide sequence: TGTGCCAGTAGTAGTGGTGGGACAAACGAGCAGTACTTC. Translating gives CASSSGGTNEQYF. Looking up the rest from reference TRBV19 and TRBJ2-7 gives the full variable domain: DGGITQSPKYLFRKEGQNVTLSCEQNLNHDAMYWYRQDPGQGLRLIYYSQIVNDFQKGDIAEGYSVSREKKESFPLTVTSAQKNPTAFYLCASSSGGTNEQYFGPGTRLTVT.

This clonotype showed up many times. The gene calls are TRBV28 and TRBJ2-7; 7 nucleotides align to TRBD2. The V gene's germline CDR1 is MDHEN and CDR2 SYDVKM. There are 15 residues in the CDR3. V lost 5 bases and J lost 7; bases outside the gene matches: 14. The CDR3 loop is CASSRLGGGRREQYF. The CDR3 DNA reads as TGTGCCAGCAGTCGCCTTGGGGGGGGGAGGAGAGAGCAGTACTTC.

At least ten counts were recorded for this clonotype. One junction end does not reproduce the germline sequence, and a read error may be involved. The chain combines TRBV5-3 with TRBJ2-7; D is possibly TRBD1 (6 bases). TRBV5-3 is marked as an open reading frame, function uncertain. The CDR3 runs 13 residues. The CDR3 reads CASSLVGGNEQYF. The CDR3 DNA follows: TGTGCCAGCAGCTTGGTTGGGGGCAACGAGCAGTACTTC.

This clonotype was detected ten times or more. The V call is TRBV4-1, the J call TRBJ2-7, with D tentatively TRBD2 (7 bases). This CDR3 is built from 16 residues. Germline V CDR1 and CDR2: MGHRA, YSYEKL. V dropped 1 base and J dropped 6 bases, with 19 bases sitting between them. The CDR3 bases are TGCGCCAGCAGCCAAGTAGGGGGGGCTTGGCTGGTCGAGCAGTACTTC. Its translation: CASSQVGGAWLVEQYF.

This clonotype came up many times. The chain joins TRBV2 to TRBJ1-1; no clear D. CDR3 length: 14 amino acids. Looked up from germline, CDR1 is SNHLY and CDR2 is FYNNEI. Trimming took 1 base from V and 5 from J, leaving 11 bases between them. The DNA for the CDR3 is TGTGCCAGCAGTGAAGGAGGGTTTGGGACTGAAGCTTTCTTT. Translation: CASSEGGFGTEAFF.

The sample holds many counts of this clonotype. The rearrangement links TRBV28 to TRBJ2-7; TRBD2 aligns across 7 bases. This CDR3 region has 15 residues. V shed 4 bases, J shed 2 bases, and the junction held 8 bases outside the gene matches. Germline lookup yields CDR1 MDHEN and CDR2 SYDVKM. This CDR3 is CASSSHSGPTYEQYF. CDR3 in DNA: TGTGCCAGCAGTTCCCATAGCGGGCCTACCTACGAGCAGTACTTC.

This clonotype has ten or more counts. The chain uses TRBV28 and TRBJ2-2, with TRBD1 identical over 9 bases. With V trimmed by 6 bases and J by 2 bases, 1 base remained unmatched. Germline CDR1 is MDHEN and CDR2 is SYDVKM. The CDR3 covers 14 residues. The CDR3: CASRGQGNTGELFF. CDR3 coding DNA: TGTGCCAGCAGGGGACAGGGCAACACCGGGGAGCTGTTTTTT.

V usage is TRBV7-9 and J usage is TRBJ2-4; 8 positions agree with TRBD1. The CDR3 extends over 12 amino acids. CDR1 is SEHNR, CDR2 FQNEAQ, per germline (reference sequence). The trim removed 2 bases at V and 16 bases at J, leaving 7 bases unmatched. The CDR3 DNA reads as TGTGCCAGCAGCTTACAACAGGGGGACCAATACTTC. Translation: CASSLQQGDQYF.

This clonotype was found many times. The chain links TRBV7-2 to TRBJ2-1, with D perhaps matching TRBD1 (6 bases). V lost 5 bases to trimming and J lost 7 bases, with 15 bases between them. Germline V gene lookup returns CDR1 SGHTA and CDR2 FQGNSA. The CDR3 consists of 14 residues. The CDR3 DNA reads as TGTGCCAGCAGCCCCCGAGGGCAGGGGAATGAGCAGTTCTTC. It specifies CASSPRGQGNEQFF.

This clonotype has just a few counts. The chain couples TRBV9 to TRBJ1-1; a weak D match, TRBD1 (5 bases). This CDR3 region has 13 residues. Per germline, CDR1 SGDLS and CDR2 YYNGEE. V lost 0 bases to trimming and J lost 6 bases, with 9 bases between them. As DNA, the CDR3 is TGTGCCAGCAGCGTAGCATCGGGGGCTGAAGCTTTCTTT. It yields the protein CASSVASGAEAFF.

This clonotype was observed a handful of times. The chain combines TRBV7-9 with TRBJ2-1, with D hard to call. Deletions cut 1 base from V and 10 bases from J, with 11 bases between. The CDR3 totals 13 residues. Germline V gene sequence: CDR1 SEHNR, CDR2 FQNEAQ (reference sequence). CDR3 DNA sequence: TGTGCCAGCAGCTTAGAGGGCCTAGGCGAGCAGTTCTTC. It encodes CASSLEGLGEQFF.

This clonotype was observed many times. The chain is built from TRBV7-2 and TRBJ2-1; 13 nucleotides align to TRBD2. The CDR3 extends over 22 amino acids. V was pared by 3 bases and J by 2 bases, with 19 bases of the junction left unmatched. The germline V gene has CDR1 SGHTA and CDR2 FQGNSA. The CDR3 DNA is TGTGCCAGCAGCTTGATAGCTTTTACTAGCGGGAGGGGGGATAGGGCCTACAATGAGCAGTTCTTC. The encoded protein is CASSLIAFTSGRGDRAYNEQFF. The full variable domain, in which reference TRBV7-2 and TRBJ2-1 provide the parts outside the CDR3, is GAGVSQSPSNKVTEKGKDVELRCDPISGHTALYWYRQSLGQGLEFLIYFQGNSAPDKSGLPSDRFSAERTGGSVSTLTIQRTQQEDSAVYLCASSLIAFTSGRGDRAYNEQFFGPGTRLTVL.

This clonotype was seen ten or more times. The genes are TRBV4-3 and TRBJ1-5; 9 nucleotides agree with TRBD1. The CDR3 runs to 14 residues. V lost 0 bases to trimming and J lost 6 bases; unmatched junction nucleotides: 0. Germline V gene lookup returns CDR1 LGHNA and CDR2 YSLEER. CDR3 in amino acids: CASSQETGGQPQHF. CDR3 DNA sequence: TGCGCCAGCAGCCAAGAGACAGGGGGTCAGCCCCAGCATTTT.

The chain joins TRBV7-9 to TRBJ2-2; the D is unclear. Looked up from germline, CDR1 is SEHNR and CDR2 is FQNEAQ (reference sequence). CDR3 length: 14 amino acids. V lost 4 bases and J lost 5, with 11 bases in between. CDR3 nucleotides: TGTGCCAGCAGCTATTTTTCTTTAACCGGGGAGCTGTTTTTT. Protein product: CASSYFSLTGELFF.

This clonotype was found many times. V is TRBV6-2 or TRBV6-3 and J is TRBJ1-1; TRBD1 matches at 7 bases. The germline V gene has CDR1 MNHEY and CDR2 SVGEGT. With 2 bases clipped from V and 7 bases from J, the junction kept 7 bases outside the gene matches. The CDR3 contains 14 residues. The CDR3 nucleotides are TGTGCCAGCAGTTACGGGGGACAGCTGAATGAAGCTTTCTTT. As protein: CASSYGGQLNEAFF.

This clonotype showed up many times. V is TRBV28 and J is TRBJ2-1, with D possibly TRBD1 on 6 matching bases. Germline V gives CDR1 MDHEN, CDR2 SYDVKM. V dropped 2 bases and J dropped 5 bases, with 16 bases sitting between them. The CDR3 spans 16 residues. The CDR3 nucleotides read TGTGCCAGCAGTTTACGTTACAGGGTCCGAGACAATGAGCAGTTCTTC. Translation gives CASSLRYRVRDNEQFF. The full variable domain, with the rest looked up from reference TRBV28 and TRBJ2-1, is DVKVTQSSRYLVKRTGEKVFLECVQDMDHENMFWYRQDPGLGLRLIYFSYDVKMKEKGDIPEGYSVSREKKERFSLILESASTNQTSMYLCASSLRYRVRDNEQFFGPGTRLTVL.

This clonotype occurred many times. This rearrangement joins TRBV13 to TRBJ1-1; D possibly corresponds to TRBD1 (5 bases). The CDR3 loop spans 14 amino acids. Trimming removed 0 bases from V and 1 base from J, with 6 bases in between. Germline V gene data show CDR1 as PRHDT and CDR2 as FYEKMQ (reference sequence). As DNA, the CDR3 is TGTGCCAGCAGCTTAGGGCAGGGGAACACTGAAGCTTTCTTT. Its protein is CASSLGQGNTEAFF.

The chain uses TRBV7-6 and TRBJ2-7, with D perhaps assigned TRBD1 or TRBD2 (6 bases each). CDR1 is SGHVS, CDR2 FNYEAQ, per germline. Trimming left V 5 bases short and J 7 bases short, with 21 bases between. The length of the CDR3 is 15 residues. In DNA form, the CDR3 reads TGTGCCAGCAGCCCCGAGGTGGGACGGGGGCGTGAGCAGTACTTC. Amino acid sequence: CASSPEVGRGREQYF.

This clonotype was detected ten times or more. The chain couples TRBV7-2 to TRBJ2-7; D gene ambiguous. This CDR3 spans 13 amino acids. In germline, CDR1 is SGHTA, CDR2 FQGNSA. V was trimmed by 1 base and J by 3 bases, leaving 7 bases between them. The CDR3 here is CASSLGFGYEQYF. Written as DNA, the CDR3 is TGTGCCAGCAGCTTAGGTTTTGGCTACGAGCAGTACTTC.

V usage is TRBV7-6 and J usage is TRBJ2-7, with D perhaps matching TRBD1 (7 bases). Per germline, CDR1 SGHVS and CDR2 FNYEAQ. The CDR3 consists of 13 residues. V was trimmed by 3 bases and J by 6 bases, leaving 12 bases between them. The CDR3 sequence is CASSFGQGGEQYF. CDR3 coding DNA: TGTGCCAGCAGCTTTGGTCAGGGGGGCGAGCAGTACTTC.

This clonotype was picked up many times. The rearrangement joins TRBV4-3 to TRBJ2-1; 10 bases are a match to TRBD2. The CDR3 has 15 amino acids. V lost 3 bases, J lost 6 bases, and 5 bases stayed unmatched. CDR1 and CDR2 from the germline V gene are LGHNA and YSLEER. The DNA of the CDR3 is TGCGCCAGCAGCCAGAGCGGGAGGGGGGGCAATGAGCAGTTCTTC. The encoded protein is CASSQSGRGGNEQFF.

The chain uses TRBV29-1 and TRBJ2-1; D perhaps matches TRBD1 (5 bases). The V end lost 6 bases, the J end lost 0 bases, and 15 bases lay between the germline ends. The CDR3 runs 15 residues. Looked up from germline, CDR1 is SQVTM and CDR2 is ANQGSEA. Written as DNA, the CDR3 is TGCAGCGTATACGGCCAGGGATACTCCTACAATGAGCAGTTCTTC. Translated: CSVYGQGYSYNEQFF.